This T cell receptor beta chain was recorded in a study of technical replicates of blood from a few donors. This CDR3 is 17 amino acids long. The germline V gene encodes CDR1 GTSNPN and CDR2 SVGIG (reference sequence). Trimming shortened V by 5 bases and J by 0 bases, and 17 bases separated the two germline ends. The method was immunoSEQ multiplex PCR; TCRdb's version includes in-frame clones alone and lacks a portion of them. This sample yields tens of thousands of clones, of which around 89% are seen a single time; around 4.6% belongs to the top ten. Sequenced material: PBMCs. This sequence was found in a human donor in good health. Some clones in this sample may be carry-over from other donors' samples. The V call is TRBV30, the J call TRBJ1-6; D unclear. The CDR3 nucleotides are TGTGCCTGGCGGACGCGGACGGGAGTCTCCTATAATTCACCCCTCCACTTT. Its translation is CAWRTRTGVSYNSPLHF.